A single sample is the source of the 19 T cell receptor beta chains below, sequenced in a study of vaccination effects on CD4 cells after COVID-19. Using viral peptide pools, the ViraFEST assay grew out antigen-specific CD4+ T cells prior to sequencing. At the end of 9 to 11 days of culture, CD4+ T cells were isolated. Infection dated between March and December 2020, before the Alpha, Beta and Delta variants reached the United States. These receptors lack a known antigen. Sequencing used immunoSEQ multiplex PCR; TCRdb keeps in-frame clones, though not all of them. The table lists around 40,000 clones, 75% of them singletons, with about 32% in the top ten. Sequenced here: CD4+ T cells from PBMCs cultured with a peptide pool, sampled before COVID-19 vaccination. These receptors were obtained from a human donor who had a prior SARS-CoV-2 infection.

The rearrangement joins TRBV18 to TRBJ2-3; TRBD1 aligns across 9 bases. The CDR3 is 14 residues long. Germline V gene data show CDR1 as KGHSH and CDR2 as LQKENI. The V segment lost 5 bases and the J segment 4 bases; nucleotides outside the gene matches: 4. In DNA form, the CDR3 reads TGTGCCAGCTCAGGGACAGGGCGCCCAGATACGCAGTATTTT. Its protein is CASSGTGRPDTQYF.

The rearrangement joins TRBV10-3 to TRBJ1-1, with D uncertain. The CDR3 is 18 residues long. Germline lookup yields CDR1 ENHRY and CDR2 SYGVKD. V was shortened by 2 bases and J by 6 bases, with 25 bases between the two germline ends. CDR3 in DNA: TGTGCCATCAGTGAGCATTATGGGAGCGAGGATCGAGTTCCTGAAGCTTTCTTT. Its protein is CAISEHYGSEDRVPEAFF.

J is TRBJ2-5 and V is TRBV5-1; D unclear. CDR3 size: 13 residues. Trimming stripped 1 base from V and 5 bases from J, with 9 bases between. Germline V gene lookup returns CDR1 SGHRS and CDR2 YFSETQ. In DNA form, the CDR3 reads TGCGCCAGCAGCTTGTTTGCTGGGGAGACCCAGTACTTC. It specifies CASSLFAGETQYF.

This chain uses TRBV5-1 with TRBJ2-7, with D perhaps TRBD1 or TRBD2 (6 bases each). The CDR3 extends over 15 amino acids. Per germline, CDR1 SGHRS and CDR2 YFSETQ. V shed 0 bases and J shed 3 bases, with 13 bases lying between them. This CDR3 is CASSLETGANYEQYF. The CDR3 DNA sequence: TGCGCCAGCAGCTTGGAGACGGGGGCTAACTACGAGCAGTACTTC.

The chain is built from TRBV6-5 and TRBJ2-3; 8 bases match TRBD1. The germline CDR1 and CDR2 sequences are MNHEY and SVGAGI. Trimming took 6 bases from V and 0 from J; bases not matched to a gene: 5. CDR3 length: 15 amino acids. The CDR3 loop is CASSRTGSSTDTQYF. CDR3 DNA sequence: TGTGCCAGCAGCAGGACAGGGTCTAGCACAGATACGCAGTATTTT.

V usage is TRBV6-1 and J usage is TRBJ2-7, with 10 bases matching TRBD1. With 2 bases clipped from V and 7 bases from J, the junction kept 17 bases outside the gene matches. The germline gives CDR1 MNHNS, CDR2 SASEGT. CDR3 size: 18 residues. For the CDR3, the DNA is TGTGCCAGCAGTGAACTCCAGTCGTGGGACAGGGGTCGAGGGGAGCAGTACTTC. This gives the protein CASSELQSWDRGRGEQYF.

V and J are TRBV18 and TRBJ1-1; D ambiguous. The ends were cut back, 0 bases at V and 5 bases at J, with 10 bases in the middle. The CDR3 has 14 residues. The germline gives CDR1 KGHSH, CDR2 LQKENI. The CDR3 reads CASSPPGSRTEAFF. In DNA, the CDR3 is TGTGCCAGCTCACCACCAGGTTCCCGGACTGAAGCTTTCTTT.

This clone has just one count. This chain joins TRBV11-3 and TRBJ2-1, with no clear D. The CDR3 spans 15 residues. Trimming shortened V by 5 bases and J by 0 bases, and 11 bases separated the two germline ends. The germline V gene has CDR1 SGHNT and CDR2 YENEEA. DNA for the CDR3: TGTGCCAGCAGCCTAACCGCCGGCTCCTACAATGAGCAGTTCTTC. Translated: CASSLTAGSYNEQFF.

In nucleotides, the CDR3 is TGTGCCAGCAGTCTACAGGGAGATACGCAGTATTTT. Translated: CASSLQGDTQYF. The chain is built from TRBV12-3 or TRBV12-4 and TRBJ2-3; possibly TRBD1 for D (6 bases). Trimming shortened V by 5 bases and J by 5 bases, and 8 bases separated the two germline ends. CDR3 length equals 12 residues.

In DNA form, the CDR3 reads TGTGCCAGCAGCTTAGGTATTATGCGGGAGACTCGAGGCGGGGAGCTGTTTTTT. Translating it yields CASSLGIMRETRGGELFF. The rearrangement links TRBV11-3 to TRBJ2-2; the match to TRBD2 covers 7 bases. The CDR3 contains 18 residues. CDR1 is SGHNT and CDR2 is YENEEA in the germline V gene. V lost 1 base, J lost 7 bases, and 15 bases stayed unmatched.

The chain employs TRBV11-3 and TRBJ2-7, with 7 bases matching TRBD2. Looked up from germline, CDR1 is SGHNT and CDR2 is YENEEA. The length of the CDR3 is 15 residues. Germline trimming cut 5 bases from V and 5 bases from J; bases unmatched to any gene: 12. CDR3 in DNA: TGTGCCAGCAGCAGAGGGAGCGGGAATAGTGACGAGCAGTACTTC. Its translation: CASSRGSGNSDEQYF.

The CDR3 sequence is CASSLAGTTDTQYF. The CDR3 coding sequence is TGTGCCAGCAGCTTAGCGGGGACCACAGATACGCAGTATTTT. The chain links TRBV11-2 to TRBJ2-3; the D gene could be TRBD1 or TRBD2 (5 bases each). The CDR3 covers 14 residues. The germline V gene encodes CDR1 SGHAT and CDR2 FQNNGV. V was pared by 1 base and J by 2 bases, with 7 bases between.

The chain employs TRBV9 and TRBJ2-7; D remains unclear. V lost 4 bases and J 4 bases, leaving 18 bases between the germline ends. The germline CDR1 and CDR2 sequences are SGDLS and YYNGEE. This CDR3 comprises 15 residues. CDR3 amino acids: CASSLGPLAGYEQYF. The CDR3 DNA sequence: TGTGCCAGCAGCCTCGGGCCCTTGGCAGGATACGAGCAGTACTTC.

The chain carries TRBV12-5 and TRBJ2-7; TRBD1 matches 7 bases. This CDR3 comprises 14 residues. V lost 2 bases and J lost 3; bases outside the gene matches: 4. Germline lookup yields CDR1 LGHNT and CDR2 FRNRAP. The CDR3 spells CASGLNRGLYEQYF. The CDR3 nucleotides are TGTGCTAGTGGTTTGAACAGGGGTCTCTACGAGCAGTACTTC.

CDR3: CASSYQATNEKLFF. In DNA form, the CDR3 reads TGTGCCAGCAGCTACCAAGCAACTAATGAAAAACTGTTTTTT. The chain employs TRBV7-9 and TRBJ1-4; D remains unclear. Between the trimmed V and J ends, which lost 4 bases and 0 bases, there was a span of 6 bases. The germline CDR1 and CDR2 sequences are SEHNR and FQNEAQ (reference sequence). The CDR3 has 14 amino acids.

This clone was recorded once. The chain combines TRBV29-1 with TRBJ2-7; 7 nucleotides line up with TRBD1. Germline-derived CDR1 and CDR2 are SQVTM and ANQGSEA. Trimming took 6 bases from V and 3 from J; bases not matched to a gene: 11. This CDR3 has 14 amino acids. The CDR3 sequence: CSVKRDRDLYEQYF. The DNA for the CDR3 is TGCAGCGTAAAGCGAGACAGGGACCTCTACGAGCAGTACTTC.

The CDR3 region has the DNA TGTGCCAGCAGCCCCGGCGTGGGCGGAGAGACCCAGTACTTC. Translation: CASSPGVGGETQYF. The J gene is TRBJ2-5, the V gene TRBV11-3, with D unclear. Trimming took off 5 bases at V and 4 bases at J, with 14 bases between the two ends. The germline V gene encodes CDR1 SGHNT and CDR2 YENEEA. CDR3 length: 14 amino acids.

The rearrangement links TRBV2 to TRBJ2-7; D is possibly TRBD1 (7 bases). From germline, CDR1 is SNHLY and CDR2 FYNNEI. The V end lost 5 bases, the J end lost 4 bases, and 15 bases lay between the germline ends. This CDR3 comprises 14 residues. This CDR3 reads CASSSGGPGYEQYF. DNA for the CDR3: TGTGCCAGCAGTTCAGGGGGGCCCGGGTACGAGCAGTACTTC.

In this sample, this clone turned up a few times. The chain recombines TRBV9 with TRBJ2-3; maybe TRBD2 (6 bases). CDR1 and CDR2 from the germline V gene are SGDLS and YYNGEE. The length of the CDR3 is 14 residues. Between the trimmed V and J ends, which lost 0 bases and 8 bases, there was a span of 13 bases. The CDR3 sequence: CASSVEGTPPTQYF. CDR3 bases: TGTGCCAGCAGCGTAGAGGGGACTCCTCCTACGCAGTATTTT.